The clone carrying this T cell receptor beta chain occurred once. Data came from immunoSEQ multiplex PCR; TCRdb stores just in-frame clones and leaves some out. The sample has around 120,000 clones, approximately 90% seen once. The V end was cut by 1 base, the J end by 8 bases, with 14 bases between. Germline CDR1 is SGHDN and CDR2 is FVKESK. The CDR3 totals 14 residues. These data belong to a study of T cell responses to AZD1222 COVID-19 vaccine. The chain couples TRBV14 to TRBJ1-2; D not resolved. The specimen comprised peripheral blood, sampled on day 0 of AZD1222 vaccination. The TCR was taken from an adult in good health. Here the CDR3 reads CASSQVTSISGYTF. In DNA, the CDR3 is TGTGCCAGCAGCCAAGTTACGTCCATTTCGGGCTACACCTTC.